The entry below gives a single T cell receptor (beta chain) sequence along with its context. Its antigen is currently not known. Base qualities are not provided; no much larger clone lies one nucleotide away. This specimen belongs to a study of control samples from healthy donors and cancer patients (dated by TCRdb to between 2020 and 2021). Library generation was performed with the immunoSEQ multiplex PCR assay. TCRdb carries this immuneACCESS record with in-frame sequences only. Its versions omit some clonotypes, under half of them owing to an unresolved V gene in the studies checked, with the rest unexplained. For this sample there are about 120,000 clones; approximately 84% appear just once. The ten largest clones capture around 1.8% of the sample. The CDR3 starts with the cysteine, ends with the phenylalanine, and has 16 residues. The read is trimmed to its CDR3 DNA, 48 bases read in frame from base 1. Ends trimmed: V by 3 bases, J by 5 bases; bases unmatched to a gene: 11. CDR1 SGHDT and CDR2 YYEEEE are derived from the germline V gene.

This receptor was identified in a man aged 18 to 35 in good health. Sequencing input: blood. The chain is assembled from TRBV5-6 and TRBJ2-7; TRBD2 fits 10 bases in the junction. Here the CDR3 is given as CASSWGKLAGYNEQYF. The DNA reads as follows: TGTGCCAGCAGCTGGGGGAAACTAGCGGGATATAACGAGCAGTACTTC.